This T cell receptor (beta chain) came from a study of CD8 T cells in ankylosing spondylitis. Whole-study findings and limits: Several of the motif variants were reported before in synovial fluid and blood from reactive arthritis. Characteristic of ankylosing spondylitis blood, it appeared, was a TCR beta motif comprising about 8 highly homologous variants.

V lost 4 bases and J 3 bases, leaving 16 bases between the germline ends. The CDR3 has 15 residues. Germline V gene sequence: CDR1 MNHEY, CDR2 SVGAGI. Worth noting for this clonotype: What it binds is unknown.

TCRdb analysed the 5' RACE reads with MiXCR anew, one entry per CDR3 protein. The sample lists 80,000 to 100,000 distinct CDR3 sequences, around 9.4% occurring once. The source of this sequence is a male donor with ankylosing spondylitis or in good health (not recorded which). The chain is built from TRBV6-5 and TRBJ2-7; D gene uncertain. The sample taken for sequencing was blood, either unsorted or a sorted T cell fraction (not recorded which). Here the CDR3 DNA reads TGTGCCAGCAGTTCCCCCAGGATTTCTAGCTACGAGCAGTACTTC. It encodes CASSSPRISSYEQYF.